Following are 25 T cell receptor beta chains from one sample sequenced in a study of regulatory T cells in long-lasting Graves disease. Time point noted: newly diagnosed GD, antithyroid drugs for less than 3 months. PBMC-extracted RNA yielded the TCR library. The authors built TCR beta libraries using iRepertoire HTBI primers and Arm-PCR of CDR3 regions. MiXCR, applied by TCRdb to the multiplex PCR reads, yields one record per CDR3 protein. The top ten hold just over 20% of the sample, which has about 360,000 distinct CDR3 sequences, roughly 17% seen once. These data were also filed under a second study, of T cells in Graves' hyperthyroidism and ophthalmopathy.

The material was peripheral blood mononuclear cells (PBMCs), obtained at new diagnosis, from a patient treated with antithyroid drugs. The source is a woman between 18 and 30 years old with Graves disease.

The sample holds many counts of this clonotype. This chain uses TRBV20-1 with TRBJ2-7; 7 bases are shared with TRBD2. After removal of 6 bases from V and 0 bases from J, the junction contained 8 bases not matched to a gene. The CDR3 contains 14 residues. CDR1 is DFQATT, CDR2 SNEGSKA, per germline (reference sequence). The CDR3 loop reads CSAKTSRSSYEQYF. The CDR3, as DNA: TGCAGTGCCAAGACTAGCCGAAGCTCCTACGAGCAGTACTTC.

To note about this clonotype: A much more abundant neighbour one base away suggests this may be a read error. The chain joins TRBV28 to TRBJ2-2; D is perhaps TRBD2 (6 bases). Germline values: CDR1 MDHEN, CDR2 SYDVKM. The CDR3 is made up of 16 amino acids. CDR3 coding DNA: TGTGCCAGCAGTCCTATGGACGGTCTGCGGACCGGGGGGCTGTTTTTT. Its translation: CASSPMDGLRTGGLFF. Full variable domain (outside the CDR3, taken from reference TRBV28 and TRBJ2-2): DVKVTQSSRYLVKRTGEKVFLECVQDMDHENMFWYRQDPGLGLRLIYFSYDVKMKEKGDIPEGYSVSREKKERFSLILESASTNQTSMYLCASSPMDGLRTGGLFFGEGSRLTVL.

Of note for this clonotype: Because the CDR3 is missing its conserved closing phenylalanine or tryptophan, this is likely a read error. V usage is TRBV10-1 and J usage is TRBJ1-1; D is possibly TRBD1 (5 bases). This CDR3 is 13 amino acids long. Germline CDR1 reads WNHNN; CDR2 reads SYGVQD (reference sequence). The V and J ends lost 6 bases and 1 base respectively, with 9 bases between them. The DNA of the CDR3 is TGCGCCAGCAGGGAAACAGGGAACACTGAAGCTTTCTCT. The encoded protein is CASRETGNTEAFS.

This chain uses TRBV2 with TRBJ1-2, with 9 bases lining up with TRBD1. The CDR3 contains 13 residues. CDR1 SNHLY and CDR2 FYNNEI come from the germline V gene. With 9 bases clipped from V and 6 bases from J, the junction kept 8 bases outside the gene matches. CDR3 DNA sequence: TGTGCCAGTGCCCCGGGACAGGGCAATGGCTACACCTTC. The encoded protein is CASAPGQGNGYTF.

V and J are TRBV10-1 and TRBJ1-1, with TRBD1 identical over 7 bases. CDR3 length: 15 residues. V dropped 5 bases and J dropped 0; count of bases not matched to a gene: 6. Per germline, CDR1 WNHNN and CDR2 SYGVQD (reference sequence). CDR3: CASSRSGQMNTEAFF. CDR3 DNA sequence: TGCGCCAGCAGTCGATCGGGACAGATGAACACTGAAGCTTTCTTT.

This clonotype occurred many times. The chain carries TRBV20-1 and TRBJ1-5; TRBD1 might be the D (5 bases). Germline V CDR1 and CDR2: DFQATT, SNEGSKA (reference sequence). V lost 5 bases and J lost 4, with 18 bases in between. The CDR3 covers 15 residues. The CDR3 here is CSARLSGRENQPQHF. The DNA for the CDR3 is TGCAGTGCTCGCCTTTCAGGGCGGGAAAATCAGCCCCAGCATTTT.

To note about this clonotype: A far larger clone differs by one base, so this is likely a read error. The chain is built from TRBV3-1 and TRBJ2-7, with D possibly called TRBD1 or TRBD2 (5 bases each). CDR1 is LGHDT, CDR2 YNNKEL, per germline (reference sequence). The CDR3 length is 13 residues. CDR3 sequence: CASSPPGPYEQHF. The CDR3 DNA is TGTGCCAGCTCACCCCCGGGACCCTACGAGCAGCACTTC.

A remark on this clonotype: One junction end does not reproduce the germline sequence, and a read error may be involved. The chain recombines TRBV2 with TRBJ2-5; 11 bases are a match to TRBD2. CDR3 length: 16 amino acids. CDR1 and CDR2 (germline): SNHLY, FYNNEI. CDR3 amino acids: CASRALAGGYQGTQYF. CDR3 sequence (DNA): TGTGCCAGCAGGGCTCTAGCGGGGGGCTACCAAGGGACCCAGTACTTC.

This clonotype was recorded at least ten times. The chain is built from TRBV20-1 and TRBJ2-7; D is possibly TRBD2 (6 bases). CDR3 length: 14 residues. Trimming removed 4 bases at V and 0 bases at J, with 13 bases between. Germline V CDR1 and CDR2: DFQATT, SNEGSKA (reference sequence). CDR3 loop: CSAKPWDFSYEQYF. CDR3 coding DNA: TGCAGTGCTAAGCCGTGGGACTTCTCCTACGAGCAGTACTTC.

This clonotype was counted at least ten times. The chain couples TRBV28 to TRBJ2-7; TRBD2 matches 8 bases. V lost 6 bases and J lost 6; bases outside the gene matches: 4. The germline CDR1 and CDR2 sequences are MDHEN and SYDVKM. The CDR3 has 12 amino acids. CDR3 protein: CASRGGRFEQYF. The CDR3 DNA reads TGTGCCAGCAGGGGCGGGAGGTTCGAGCAGTACTTC.

This clonotype has at least ten counts. The V call is TRBV18, the J call TRBJ2-7; no clear D. Germline CDR1 is KGHSH and CDR2 is LQKENI. This CDR3 has 12 residues. V lost 3 bases and J 6 bases, leaving 9 bases between the germline ends. Written as DNA, the CDR3 is TGTGCCAGCTCACCCTCGCCCGGCGAGCAGTACTTC. Translation gives CASSPSPGEQYF.

This clonotype was seen ten or more times. The V and J genes are TRBV5-1 and TRBJ2-7, with TRBD1 identical over 9 bases. CDR1 SGHRS and CDR2 YFSETQ come from the germline V gene. The ends lost 4 bases at V and 3 bases at J; junction bases unmatched: 5. This CDR3 contains 14 residues. The CDR3 loop is CASSLRTGDYEQYF. The CDR3 DNA is TGCGCCAGCAGCCTTCGGACAGGGGACTACGAGCAGTACTTC.

The sample holds many counts of this clonotype. The chain is built from TRBV28 and TRBJ2-1; TRBD2 matches 13 bases. This CDR3 is built from 18 residues. The J segment lost 0 bases and the V segment lost 3 bases, leaving 5 bases of the junction unmatched. Germline values: CDR1 MDHEN, CDR2 SYDVKM. Here the CDR3 DNA reads TGTGCCAGCAGTTTCGGGACTAGCGGGATTAGCTCCTACAATGAGCAGTTCTTC. It yields the protein CASSFGTSGISSYNEQFF.

This clonotype was recorded a few times. J is TRBJ2-7 and V is TRBV20-1, with D uncertain. Germline V CDR1 and CDR2: DFQATT, SNEGSKA (reference sequence). This CDR3 has 14 residues. V was pared by 0 bases and J by 1 base, with 10 bases between. CDR3 nucleotides: TGCAGTGCTAGAGATCCTATAGGGTCCTACGAGCAGTACTTC. This encodes CSARDPIGSYEQYF.

V is TRBV18 and J is TRBJ1-2, with 9 bases aligning to TRBD1. Unmatched junction bases numbered 0, after V lost 0 bases and J lost 7 bases. CDR1 and CDR2 (germline): KGHSH, LQKENI. This CDR3 has 13 amino acids. CDR3 bases: TGTGCCAGCTCACCACCGGGACAGGGTGGCTACACCTTC. Its translation is CASSPPGQGGYTF.

The chain combines TRBV19 with TRBJ2-1; 7 nucleotides line up with TRBD2. V was pared by 5 bases and J by 4 bases, with 8 bases of the junction left unmatched. The CDR3 extends over 15 amino acids. In germline, CDR1 is LNHDA, CDR2 SQIVND (reference sequence). In DNA form, the CDR3 reads TGTGCCAGTAGTGGCGAGACTAGCACTTACAATGAGCAGTTCTTC. Protein product: CASSGETSTYNEQFF.

This clonotype was observed at least ten times. The J gene is TRBJ1-1, the V gene TRBV7-9; D call uncertain. Germline CDR1 reads SEHNR; CDR2 reads FQNEAQ (reference sequence). V lost 1 base, J lost 5 bases, and 8 bases lay in between. CDR3 length: 13 amino acids. The CDR3: CASSLGVETEAFF. Here the CDR3 DNA reads TGTGCCAGCAGCTTAGGGGTTGAGACTGAAGCTTTCTTT.

Many counts were recorded for this clonotype. The rearrangement links TRBV20-1 to TRBJ2-7, with no clear D. V was cut by 3 bases and J by 0 bases, with 6 bases left in between. CDR3 length equals 12 residues. Germline-derived CDR1 and CDR2 are DFQATT and SNEGSKA (reference sequence). The CDR3 DNA reads as TGCAGTGCTAGTCCGAGCTCCTACGAGCAGTACTTC. Its translation is CSASPSSYEQYF.

The gene calls are TRBV7-2 and TRBJ2-3, with 7 positions matching TRBD2. The CDR3 is 14 amino acids. V trimming: 4 bases; J trimming: 4 bases; junction bases outside the gene matches: 5. CDR1 SGHTA and CDR2 FQGNSA come from the germline V gene. In DNA form, the CDR3 reads TGTGCCAGCAGCTCCCAAGCGGGGCCAGATACGCAGTATTTT. Amino acids: CASSSQAGPDTQYF.

This clonotype was seen repeatedly, ten times or more. Here the CDR3 reads CASSYGSDRGRGNEKLFF. The DNA for the CDR3 is TGTGCCAGCAGTTACGGATCGGACAGGGGGCGCGGTAATGAAAAACTGTTTTTT. The chain carries TRBV6-5 and TRBJ1-4; 11 nucleotides align to TRBD1. The V gene end was trimmed by 2 bases and the J gene end by 4 bases; junction bases not matched to a gene: 9. This CDR3 comprises 18 residues. CDR1 is MNHEY and CDR2 is SVGAGI in the germline V gene.

This clonotype was found many times. V and J are TRBV2 and TRBJ2-3; D assignment may be TRBD1 or TRBD2 (6 bases each). CDR3 size: 14 residues. V lost 2 bases and J 2 bases, leaving 8 bases between the germline ends. Germline V gives CDR1 SNHLY, CDR2 FYNNEI. The CDR3, as DNA: TGTGCCAGCAGTGAAAGGGGGGCCACAGATACGCAGTATTTT. Protein product: CASSERGATDTQYF.

A few counts support this clonotype. The chain couples TRBV6-2 or TRBV6-3 to TRBJ2-3; 7 nucleotides line up with TRBD1. The CDR3 covers 14 residues. The trim removed 2 bases at V and 1 base at J, leaving 0 bases unmatched. Germline V gives CDR1 MNHEY, CDR2 SVGEGT. The CDR3: CASSYGTGTDTQYF. The CDR3 nucleotides are TGTGCCAGCAGTTACGGGACAGGCACAGATACGCAGTATTTT.

This clonotype was counted many times. CDR3 DNA sequence: TGTGCCAGCAGTCCGACAGGGATGGGAGAGACCCAGTACTTC. Translating it yields CASSPTGMGETQYF. This chain joins TRBV6-1 and TRBJ2-5; TRBD1 aligns across 7 bases. CDR3 length: 14 residues. J lost 4 bases, V lost 5 bases, and 7 bases had no gene match. Germline V lookup: CDR1 MNHNS, CDR2 SASEGT.

The chain uses TRBV12-3 or TRBV12-4 and TRBJ1-5; a possible D gene is TRBD1 (5 bases). With 1 base removed from V and 7 bases from J, the gap between germline ends came to 14 bases. The CDR3 loop spans 15 amino acids. CDR3 DNA: TGTGCCAGCAGTTTAGGGACGGGGGTGGCCCAGCCCCAGCATTTT. This translates into CASSLGTGVAQPQHF.

This clonotype came up many times. The chain recombines TRBV6-1 with TRBJ1-1; D is perhaps TRBD1 (5 bases). The CDR3 length is 14 residues. Looked up from germline, CDR1 is MNHNS and CDR2 is SASEGT. V dropped 8 bases and J dropped 3 bases, with 16 bases sitting between them. The CDR3 DNA follows: TGTGCCAGCTTTCGGCTGGGGCCGGACACTGAAGCTTTCTTT. Translating gives CASFRLGPDTEAFF.